This T cell receptor (beta chain) derives from a study of blood T cell repertoires in COVID-19. Study in general: Material from acute and convalescent COVID-19 was sourced from the United States, Italy and Spain.

V lost 6 bases and J 3 bases, leaving 15 bases between the germline ends. The length of the CDR3 is 14 residues. From germline, CDR1 is MNHEY and CDR2 SMNVEV (reference sequence). Some clones are missing from TCRdb's copy, which holds only in-frame ones; the method was immunoSEQ multiplex PCR. The sample consists of fewer than 200,000 clones, approximately 80% of them appearing once. Patients at the Seattle site were enrolled during active infection and followed longitudinally. The receptor's source is a woman of 80 years or more with COVID-19, enrolled during active disease. J is TRBJ2-7 and V is TRBV27; possible D gene TRBD1, 7 bases. The specimen sequenced was peripheral blood. The CDR3 nucleotides read TGTGCCAGCAGGAGGGGGCACGGGGGCTACGAGCAGTACTTC. This encodes CASRRGHGGYEQYF.